The 28 T cell receptor beta chains listed next were all sequenced from one sample in a study of early stage breast cancer tumors. Here immunoSEQ multiplex PCR was the method, and the copy in TCRdb shows in-frame clones only, minus some. The table lists 51,000 or so clones, roughly 83% of them singletons, with under 1.5% in the top ten. Sequences were obtained from blood. The receptors shown here come from a person aged 50-59 years with breast cancer.

The chain uses TRBV27 and TRBJ2-1; 13 bases align to TRBD2. Unmatched junction bases numbered 4, after V lost 5 bases and J lost 6 bases. This CDR3 spans 15 amino acids. CDR1 is MNHEY, CDR2 SMNVEV, per germline (reference sequence). The CDR3 here is CASSRGLAGVNEQFF. Written as DNA, the CDR3 is TGTGCCAGCAGTAGAGGACTAGCGGGAGTCAATGAGCAGTTCTTC.

The rearrangement links TRBV6-5 to TRBJ2-7; D is perhaps TRBD1 (6 bases). Germline V gene sequence: CDR1 MNHEY, CDR2 SVGAGI. V dropped 8 bases and J dropped 2 bases, with 10 bases sitting between them. This CDR3 has 12 amino acids. The CDR3: CASGTPAYEQYF. The CDR3 nucleotides read TGTGCCAGCGGGACACCCGCCTACGAGCAGTACTTC.

This clone turned up a few times. V and J are TRBV7-3 and TRBJ2-3, with 8 nucleotides matching TRBD1. CDR1 is SGHTA and CDR2 is FQGTGA in the germline V gene. The CDR3 has 15 amino acids. Unmatched junction bases numbered 7, after V lost 6 bases and J lost 2 bases. CDR3 bases: TGTGCCAGCAGTCGAGGACAGGGCTTCACAGATACGCAGTATTTT. Translation gives CASSRGQGFTDTQYF.

This chain joins TRBV7-9 and TRBJ1-1; D is ambiguous. The germline V and J ends were trimmed by 4 bases and 6 bases, with 12 bases remaining between them. CDR3 length: 13 residues. Looked up from germline, CDR1 is SEHNR and CDR2 is FQNEAQ (reference sequence). CDR3 amino acids: CASSSFTSSEAFF. DNA for the CDR3: TGTGCCAGCAGCTCCTTTACGAGTTCTGAAGCTTTCTTT.

The J gene is TRBJ2-7, the V gene TRBV2; D may be TRBD2 (5 bases). The CDR3 extends over 12 amino acids. V was cut by 8 bases and J by 0 bases, with 8 bases left in between. The germline CDR1 and CDR2 sequences are SNHLY and FYNNEI. The CDR3 nucleotides read TGTGCCAGCGAGGGAGACTCCTACGAGCAGTACTTC. This codes for CASEGDSYEQYF.

Only a few counts were recorded for this clone. The chain recombines TRBV27 with TRBJ1-5; 7 nucleotides agree with TRBD1. J gave up 6 bases and V 4 bases, and 6 bases lay outside the gene matches. Germline V gene lookup returns CDR1 MNHEY and CDR2 SMNVEV (reference sequence). This CDR3 comprises 14 residues. In DNA form, the CDR3 reads TGTGCCAGCAGTTCGACAGGGAGTAGTCAGCCCCAGCATTTT. This translates into CASSSTGSSQPQHF.

The rearrangement links TRBV5-5 to TRBJ1-1; 8 bases agree with TRBD1. Germline lookup yields CDR1 SGHKS and CDR2 YYEKEE (reference sequence). The CDR3 spans 14 residues. The J segment lost 6 bases and the V segment lost 5 bases, leaving 9 bases of the junction unmatched. The CDR3 loop reads CASSLTGGGSEAFF. Here the CDR3 DNA reads TGTGCCAGCAGTTTAACAGGGGGGGGATCTGAAGCTTTCTTT.

The rearrangement joins TRBV5-3 to TRBJ1-4; TRBD1 matches at 9 bases. TRBV5-3 is assigned to the ORF class and has an uncertain function. With 3 bases clipped from V and 1 base from J, the junction kept 7 bases outside the gene matches. The CDR3 runs 17 residues. In DNA form, the CDR3 reads TGTGCCAGAAGCTGCCGGACAGGGGCGGGAACTAATGAAAAACTGTTTTTT. Translation: CARSCRTGAGTNEKLFF.

The chain uses TRBV2 and TRBJ1-5; tentatively, D is TRBD1 (5 bases). This CDR3 contains 15 residues. The ends were cut back, 6 bases at V and 0 bases at J, with 12 bases in the middle. CDR1 and CDR2 from the germline V gene are SNHLY and FYNNEI. The CDR3 loop reads CASSPGTYSNQPQHF. In nucleotides, the CDR3 is TGTGCCAGCAGCCCCGGGACGTATAGCAATCAGCCCCAGCATTTT.

The rearrangement links TRBV11-2 to TRBJ1-3, with D maybe TRBD1 (5 bases). This CDR3 has 17 residues. Germline CDR1 SGHAT, CDR2 FQNNGV. Trimming left V 5 bases short and J 4 bases short, with 21 bases between. CDR3 sequence reads: CASSPPGGTAGGNTIYF. Written as DNA, the CDR3 is TGTGCCAGCAGCCCTCCGGGGGGGACCGCAGGGGGAAACACCATATATTTT.

The chain has TRBV5-6 and TRBJ2-5; 10 bases map to TRBD1. Germline V lookup: CDR1 SGHDT, CDR2 YYEEEE. V lost 4 bases to trimming and J lost 6 bases; unmatched junction nucleotides: 6. This CDR3 has 14 amino acids. DNA for the CDR3: TGTGCCAGCAGCCAGGGACAGGGGCTGAAGACCCAGTACTTC. This codes for CASSQGQGLKTQYF. Complete variable domain (other parts from reference TRBV5-6 and TRBJ2-5): DAGVTQSPTHLIKTRGQQVTLRCSPKSGHDTVSWYQQALGQGPQFIFQYYEEEERQRGNFPDRFSGHQFPNYSSELNVNALLLGDSALYLCASSQGQGLKTQYFGPGTRLLVL.

This clone was seen only a few times. The chain uses TRBV9 and TRBJ1-1, with TRBD1 identical over 7 bases. CDR1 is SGDLS, CDR2 YYNGEE, per germline. This CDR3 has 14 amino acids. The ends lost 5 bases at V and 1 base at J; junction bases unmatched: 5. CDR3 sequence (DNA): TGTGCCAGCAGTCCAGGGGGGGAGAACACTGAAGCTTTCTTT. This codes for CASSPGGENTEAFF.

The chain couples TRBV27 to TRBJ1-5; D not resolved. The length of the CDR3 is 13 residues. Germline V gene lookup returns CDR1 MNHEY and CDR2 SMNVEV (reference sequence). The V end lost 3 bases, the J end lost 7 bases, and 10 bases lay between the germline ends. As DNA, the CDR3 is TGTGCCAGCAGTTTCTGGGGAGGGCAGCCCCAGCATTTT. Its translation: CASSFWGGQPQHF.

CDR3 protein: CASSPRQGQTNYGYTF. The DNA of the CDR3 is TGCGCCAGCAGCCCTCGACAGGGACAGACTAACTATGGCTACACCTTC. V gene TRBV5-1 combines with J gene TRBJ1-2; the match to TRBD1 covers 7 bases. The germline gives CDR1 SGHRS, CDR2 YFSETQ. This CDR3 is built from 16 residues. V dropped 4 bases and J dropped 0; count of bases not matched to a gene: 9.

V gene TRBV19 combines with J gene TRBJ2-4; 12 bases are a match to TRBD1. Per germline, CDR1 LNHDA and CDR2 SQIVND (reference sequence). The CDR3 loop spans 18 amino acids. Trimming removed 8 bases from V and 0 bases from J; junction bases left unmatched: 11. The CDR3, as DNA: TGTGCCAGTCAATCGGGGACAGGGGGCTTTCTAGCCAAAAACATTCAGTACTTC. This sequence encodes CASQSGTGGFLAKNIQYF.

The CDR3 loop reads CASTPRRGGGYEQYF. CDR3 nucleotide sequence: TGTGCCAGTACCCCCCGGCGGGGGGGCGGGTACGAGCAGTACTTC. The chain is built from TRBV19 and TRBJ2-7; 9 nucleotides match TRBD2. V gave up 7 bases and J gave up 4 bases; unmatched junction bases: 11. Per the germline V gene, CDR1 is LNHDA and CDR2 is SQIVND (reference sequence). CDR3 length: 15 amino acids.

This sequence joins TRBV9 and TRBJ2-2; 8 bases are a match to TRBD2. Losses at the gene ends were 0 bases for V and 5 bases for J; bases not matched to a gene: 9. Germline lookup yields CDR1 SGDLS and CDR2 YYNGEE. The CDR3 spans 17 residues. The chain's CDR3 is CASSVAGSGGRTGELFF. Here the CDR3 DNA reads TGTGCCAGCAGCGTAGCAGGGTCGGGGGGGCGAACCGGGGAGCTGTTTTTT. Full variable domain (missing parts from reference TRBV9 and TRBJ2-2): DSGVTQTPKHLITATGQRVTLRCSPRSGDLSVYWYQQSLDQGLQFLIQYYNGEERAKGNILERFSAQQFPDLHSELNLSSLELGDSALYFCASSVAGSGGRTGELFFGEGSRLTVL.

Only one count was recorded for this clone. The V gene is TRBV5-1, the J gene TRBJ2-7; unclear D gene. Per the germline V gene, CDR1 is SGHRS and CDR2 is YFSETQ. V shed 4 bases and J shed 3 bases, with 5 bases lying between them. This CDR3 has 11 amino acids. Here the CDR3 DNA reads TGCGCCAGCAGCGATCTCTACGAGCAGTACTTC. Translation: CASSDLYEQYF.

The J gene is TRBJ1-4, the V gene TRBV28, with 9 bases that match TRBD1. Trimming took 6 bases from V and 0 from J; bases not matched to a gene: 2. Germline loops: CDR1 MDHEN, CDR2 SYDVKM. The CDR3 has 15 amino acids. CDR3 amino acids: CASRTGGATNEKLFF. The CDR3, as DNA: TGTGCCAGCAGAACAGGGGGCGCAACTAATGAAAAACTGTTTTTT.

The gene calls are TRBV7-2 and TRBJ2-5; the D is unclear. Between the trimmed V and J ends, which lost 2 bases and 0 bases, there was a span of 4 bases. Germline V gene sequence: CDR1 SGHTA, CDR2 FQGNSA. This CDR3 has 13 amino acids. The CDR3 sequence: CASSLQDQETQYF. The DNA of the CDR3 is TGTGCCAGCAGCTTACAGGACCAAGAGACCCAGTACTTC.

The chain links TRBV9 to TRBJ2-7; D possibly corresponds to TRBD1 (5 bases). Germline values: CDR1 SGDLS, CDR2 YYNGEE. The length of the CDR3 is 15 residues. V lost 3 bases to trimming and J lost 2 bases, with 15 bases between them. Here the CDR3 reads CASSADSRATYEQYF. Here the CDR3 DNA reads TGTGCCAGCAGCGCTGATTCCAGGGCCACCTACGAGCAGTACTTC.

V is TRBV5-1 and J is TRBJ1-2, with D perhaps TRBD1 (6 bases). Trimming shortened V by 3 bases and J by 1 base, and 7 bases separated the two germline ends. Germline V gene data show CDR1 as SGHRS and CDR2 as YFSETQ. The CDR3 totals 13 residues. Here the CDR3 DNA reads TGCGCCAGCAGCTGGGACAATAACTATGGCTACACCTTC. This gives the protein CASSWDNNYGYTF.

The chain has TRBV5-1 and TRBJ2-5, with D maybe TRBD2 (6 bases). Deletions cut 2 bases from V and 3 bases from J, with 14 bases between. The CDR3 has 15 residues. Germline values: CDR1 SGHRS, CDR2 YFSETQ. The DNA for the CDR3 is TGCGCCAGCAGCTTACGGGGCGGGAAGGAAGAGACCCAGTACTTC. Residues: CASSLRGGKEETQYF.

Only one count was recorded for this clone. This sequence joins TRBV2 and TRBJ2-2; 8 bases fit TRBD1. The ends lost 9 bases at V and 0 bases at J; junction bases unmatched: 0. This CDR3 contains 13 residues. Germline CDR1 reads SNHLY; CDR2 reads FYNNEI. The CDR3 nucleotides read TGTGCCAGACAGGGGGCGAACACCGGGGAGCTGTTTTTT. This gives the protein CARQGANTGELFF.

V usage is TRBV11-2 and J usage is TRBJ1-1, with D possibly being TRBD1 (5 bases). Germline V gene sequence: CDR1 SGHAT, CDR2 FQNNGV. This CDR3 has 12 residues. V dropped 2 bases and J dropped 10 bases, with 11 bases sitting between them. CDR3 DNA sequence: TGTGCCAGCAGCTTACTGGGGGAGTCAGCTTTCTTT. Translated, it gives CASSLLGESAFF.

The chain uses TRBV10-2 and TRBJ2-7; no firm D call. The CDR3 spans 14 residues. Trimming shortened V by 4 bases and J by 2 bases, and 12 bases separated the two germline ends. Germline values: CDR1 WSHSY, CDR2 SAAADI. The CDR3 DNA reads as TGCGCCAGCAGTGCAGGTGGTACGCCCTACGAGCAGTACTTC. It yields the protein CASSAGGTPYEQYF.

The V call is TRBV11-2, the J call TRBJ1-1; D remains unclear. The CDR3 loop spans 14 amino acids. V was trimmed by 0 bases and J by 10 bases, leaving 15 bases between them. In germline, CDR1 is SGHAT, CDR2 FQNNGV. This CDR3 reads CASSLDAGVLLAFF. The CDR3 DNA is TGTGCCAGCAGCTTAGATGCCGGGGTACTTTTAGCTTTCTTT. The full variable domain, with the rest looked up from reference TRBV11-2 and TRBJ1-1, is EAGVAQSPRYKIIEKRQSVAFWCNPISGHATLYWYQQILGQGPKLLIQFQNNGVVDDSQLPKDRFSAERLKGVDSTLKIQPAKLEDSAVYLCASSLDAGVLLAFFGQGTRLTVV.

The chain carries TRBV7-8 and TRBJ1-5, with D perhaps matching TRBD1 (6 bases). The germline CDR1 and CDR2 sequences are SGHVS and FQNEAQ. This CDR3 is built from 13 residues. Here the CDR3 reads CAGGGPDNQPQHF. Written as DNA, the CDR3 is TGTGCAGGGGGGGGACCGGACAATCAGCCCCAGCATTTT.